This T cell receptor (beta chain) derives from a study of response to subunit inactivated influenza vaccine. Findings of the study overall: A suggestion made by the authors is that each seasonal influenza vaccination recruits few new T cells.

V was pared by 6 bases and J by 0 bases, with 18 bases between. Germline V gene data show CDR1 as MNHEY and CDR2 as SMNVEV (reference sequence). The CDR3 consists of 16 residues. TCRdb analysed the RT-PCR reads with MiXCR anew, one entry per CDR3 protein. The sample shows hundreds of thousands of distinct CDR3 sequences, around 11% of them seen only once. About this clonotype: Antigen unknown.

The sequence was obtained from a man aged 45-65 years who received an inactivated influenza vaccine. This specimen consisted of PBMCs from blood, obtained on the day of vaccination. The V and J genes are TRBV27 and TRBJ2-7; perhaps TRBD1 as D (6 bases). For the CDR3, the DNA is TGTGCCAGCAGGGAACTCGGGACACTGAGCTCCTACGAGCAGTACTTC. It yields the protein CASRELGTLSSYEQYF.